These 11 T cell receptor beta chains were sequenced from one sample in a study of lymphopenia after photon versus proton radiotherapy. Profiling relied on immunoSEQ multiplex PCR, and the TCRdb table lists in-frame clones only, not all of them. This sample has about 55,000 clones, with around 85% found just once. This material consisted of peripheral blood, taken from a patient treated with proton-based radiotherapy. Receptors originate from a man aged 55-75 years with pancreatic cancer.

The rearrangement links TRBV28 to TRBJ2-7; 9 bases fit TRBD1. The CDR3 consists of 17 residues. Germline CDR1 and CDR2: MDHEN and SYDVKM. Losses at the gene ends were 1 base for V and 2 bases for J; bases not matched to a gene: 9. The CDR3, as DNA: TGTGCCAGCAGTTTATTGGATCACAGGGGGCAGACCTACGAGCAGTACTTC. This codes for CASSLLDHRGQTYEQYF.

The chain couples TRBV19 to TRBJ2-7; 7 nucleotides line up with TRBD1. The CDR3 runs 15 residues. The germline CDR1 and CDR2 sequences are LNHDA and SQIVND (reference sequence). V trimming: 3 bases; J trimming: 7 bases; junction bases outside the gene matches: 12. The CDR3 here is CASSIGLLGGREQYF. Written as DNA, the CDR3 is TGTGCCAGTAGTATTGGTCTCCTAGGGGGCCGGGAGCAGTACTTC.

The CDR3 spells CASSIRAGSSYNEQFF. DNA for the CDR3: TGTGCCAGTAGTATAAGAGCGGGCAGCTCCTACAATGAGCAGTTCTTC. The gene calls are TRBV19 and TRBJ2-1; the D gene is possibly TRBD2 (6 bases). Germline V gene lookup returns CDR1 LNHDA and CDR2 SQIVND (reference sequence). CDR3 size: 16 residues. V lost 2 bases and J 0 bases, leaving 11 bases between the germline ends.

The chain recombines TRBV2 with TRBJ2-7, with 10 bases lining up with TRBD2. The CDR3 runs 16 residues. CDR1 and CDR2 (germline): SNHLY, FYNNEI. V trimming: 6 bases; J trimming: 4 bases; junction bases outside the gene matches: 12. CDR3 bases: TGTGCCAGCAGCGATTGGGGAAGCGGGAGGGCGTACGAGCAGTACTTC. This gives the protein CASSDWGSGRAYEQYF. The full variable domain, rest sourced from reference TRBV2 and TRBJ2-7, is EPEVTQTPSHQVTQMGQEVILRCVPISNHLYFYWYRQILGQKVEFLVSFYNNEISEKSEIFDDQFSVERPDGSNFTLKIRSTKLEDSAMYFCASSDWGSGRAYEQYFGPGTRLTVT.

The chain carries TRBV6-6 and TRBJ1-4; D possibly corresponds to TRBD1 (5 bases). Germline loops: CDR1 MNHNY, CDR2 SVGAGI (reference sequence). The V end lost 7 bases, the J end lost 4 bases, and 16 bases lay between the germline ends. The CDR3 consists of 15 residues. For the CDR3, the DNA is TGTGCCAGCAACCAACCGGGACGGAATAATGAAAAACTGTTTTTT. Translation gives CASNQPGRNNEKLFF.

CDR3 nucleotide sequence: TGTGCCAGCAGTAGCCACAACACCGGGGAGCTGTTTTTT. Translating it yields CASSSHNTGELFF. The chain uses TRBV6-1 and TRBJ2-2; D is ambiguous. V was cut by 5 bases and J by 2 bases, with 6 bases left in between. The CDR3 sequence is 13 residues long. Germline V gene lookup returns CDR1 MNHNS and CDR2 SASEGT.

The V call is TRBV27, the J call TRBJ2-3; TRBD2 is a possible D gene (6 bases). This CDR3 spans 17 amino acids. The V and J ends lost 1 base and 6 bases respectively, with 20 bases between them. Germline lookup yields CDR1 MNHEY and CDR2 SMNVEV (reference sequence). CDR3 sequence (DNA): TGTGCCAGCAGTTTATTTGGAGGGCGGAGATCAGGGGATACGCAGTATTTT. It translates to CASSLFGGRRSGDTQYF.

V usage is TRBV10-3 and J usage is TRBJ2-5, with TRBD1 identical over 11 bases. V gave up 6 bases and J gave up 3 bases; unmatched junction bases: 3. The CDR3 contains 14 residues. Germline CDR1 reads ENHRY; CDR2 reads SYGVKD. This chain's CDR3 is CAIRGDRGEETQYF. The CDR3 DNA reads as TGTGCCATCAGGGGGGACAGGGGGGAAGAGACCCAGTACTTC.

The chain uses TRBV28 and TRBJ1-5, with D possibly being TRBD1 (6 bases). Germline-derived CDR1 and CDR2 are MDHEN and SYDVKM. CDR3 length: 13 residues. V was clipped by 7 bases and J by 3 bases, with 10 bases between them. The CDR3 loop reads CASTGVLNQPQHF. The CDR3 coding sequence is TGTGCCAGCACAGGGGTTCTCAATCAGCCCCAGCATTTT.

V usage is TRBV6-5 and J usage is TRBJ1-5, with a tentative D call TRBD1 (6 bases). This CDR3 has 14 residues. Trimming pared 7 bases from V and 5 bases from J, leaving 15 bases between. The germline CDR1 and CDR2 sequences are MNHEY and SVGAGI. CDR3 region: CASKKQGGYQPQHF. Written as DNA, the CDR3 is TGTGCCAGCAAAAAACAGGGTGGTTATCAGCCCCAGCATTTT.

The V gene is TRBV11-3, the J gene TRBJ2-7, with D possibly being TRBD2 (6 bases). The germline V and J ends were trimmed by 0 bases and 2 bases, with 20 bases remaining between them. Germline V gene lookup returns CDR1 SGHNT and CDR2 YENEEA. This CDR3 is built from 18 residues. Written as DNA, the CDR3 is TGTGCCAGCAGCTTAGAGGGGTTTGGCGGGACTGGGCCCTACGAGCAGTACTTC. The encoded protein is CASSLEGFGGTGPYEQYF.